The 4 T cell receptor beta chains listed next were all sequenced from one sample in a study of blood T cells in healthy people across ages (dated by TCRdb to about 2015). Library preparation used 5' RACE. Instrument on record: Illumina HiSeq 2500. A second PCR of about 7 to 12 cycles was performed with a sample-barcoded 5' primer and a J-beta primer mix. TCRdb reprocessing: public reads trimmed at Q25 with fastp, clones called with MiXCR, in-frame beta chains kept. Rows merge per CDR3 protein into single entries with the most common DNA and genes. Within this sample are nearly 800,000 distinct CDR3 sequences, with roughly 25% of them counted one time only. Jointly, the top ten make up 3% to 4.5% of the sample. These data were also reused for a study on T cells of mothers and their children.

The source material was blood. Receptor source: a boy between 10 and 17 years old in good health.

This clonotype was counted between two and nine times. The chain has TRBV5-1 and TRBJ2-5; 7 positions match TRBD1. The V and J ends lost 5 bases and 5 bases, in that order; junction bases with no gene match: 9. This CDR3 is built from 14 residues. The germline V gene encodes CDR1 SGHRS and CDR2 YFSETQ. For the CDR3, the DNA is TGCGCCAGCAGGGAGCAGGGGGTACGGGAGACCCAGTACTTC. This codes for CASREQGVRETQYF.

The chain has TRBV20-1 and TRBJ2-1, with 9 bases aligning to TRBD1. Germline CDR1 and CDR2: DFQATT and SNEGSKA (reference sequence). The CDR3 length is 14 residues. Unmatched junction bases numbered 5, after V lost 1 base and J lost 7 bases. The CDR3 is CSARVQGARNEQFF. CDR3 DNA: TGCAGTGCTAGAGTACAGGGGGCGCGGAATGAGCAGTTCTTC.

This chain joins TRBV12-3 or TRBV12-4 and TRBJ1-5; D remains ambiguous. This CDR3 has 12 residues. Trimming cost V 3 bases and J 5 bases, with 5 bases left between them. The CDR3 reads CASSFLHQPQHF. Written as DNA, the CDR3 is TGTGCCAGCAGTTTTCTTCATCAGCCCCAGCATTTT.

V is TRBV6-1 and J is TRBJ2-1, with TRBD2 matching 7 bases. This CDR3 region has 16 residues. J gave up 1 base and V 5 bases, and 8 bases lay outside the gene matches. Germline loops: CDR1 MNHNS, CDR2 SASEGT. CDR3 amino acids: CASSLTTSRSYNEQFF. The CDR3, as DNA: TGTGCCAGCAGTCTAACGACTAGCAGGTCCTACAATGAGCAGTTCTTC.